This TCR beta chain was sequenced for a study of beta chain features in type 1 diabetes. Overall study findings and caveats: All four CD4+ subsets from Type 1 diabetes patients carried moderately but significantly shorter TCRB CDR3s. Healthy donors had naive, central memory and Treg TCRB repertoires that appeared less similar than those seen among patients. Shorter templates might be favored by PCR, and equally so in patients and in controls.

CDR3 length: 16 amino acids. V lost 2 bases, J lost 5 bases, and 4 bases stayed unmatched. CDR1 is MDHEN and CDR2 is SYDVKM in the germline V gene. As concerns this clone: Its antigen is still unknown.

Sequenced material consisted of expressed TCRB transcripts (all of the isolated RNA was reverse transcribed). The protocol was immunoSEQ multiplex PCR, while the TCRdb copy is restricted to in-frame clones and leaves out a portion. The repertoire holds 600,000 to 700,000 clones, with 13% as singletons. One heparinised draw of blood, averaging roughly 110 mL, came from each donor. Once sorted, every population was more than 95% pure. The chain is built from TRBV28 and TRBJ1-5, with 12 bases lining up with TRBD1. Sequencing was performed on naive CD4+ T cells from blood. The TCR sequence derives from a man younger than 30 with type 1 diabetes. The CDR3 DNA follows: TGTGCCAGCAGTTTACCCGGGACAGGGGGCGATCAGCCCCAGCATTTT. This codes for CASSLPGTGGDQPQHF.